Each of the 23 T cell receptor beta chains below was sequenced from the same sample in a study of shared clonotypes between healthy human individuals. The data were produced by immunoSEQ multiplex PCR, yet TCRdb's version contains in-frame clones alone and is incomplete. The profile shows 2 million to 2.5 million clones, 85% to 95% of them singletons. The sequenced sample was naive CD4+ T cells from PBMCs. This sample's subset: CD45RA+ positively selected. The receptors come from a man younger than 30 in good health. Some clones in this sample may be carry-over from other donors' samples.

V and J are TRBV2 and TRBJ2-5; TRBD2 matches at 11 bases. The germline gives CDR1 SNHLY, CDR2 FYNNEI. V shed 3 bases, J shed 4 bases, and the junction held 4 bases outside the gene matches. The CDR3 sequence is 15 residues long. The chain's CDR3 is CASSETSGVIETQYF. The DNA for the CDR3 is TGTGCCAGCAGTGAGACTAGCGGGGTCATAGAGACCCAGTACTTC.

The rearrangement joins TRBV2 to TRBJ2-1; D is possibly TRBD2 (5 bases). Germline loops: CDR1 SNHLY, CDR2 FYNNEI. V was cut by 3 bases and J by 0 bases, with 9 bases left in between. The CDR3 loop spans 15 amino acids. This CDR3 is CASSDERSSYNEQFF. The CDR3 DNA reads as TGTGCCAGCAGTGACGAGCGGAGCTCCTACAATGAGCAGTTCTTC.

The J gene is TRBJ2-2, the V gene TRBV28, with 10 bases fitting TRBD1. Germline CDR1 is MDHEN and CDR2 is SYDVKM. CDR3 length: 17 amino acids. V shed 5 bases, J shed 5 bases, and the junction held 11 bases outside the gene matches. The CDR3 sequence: CASSTRQGAPGTGELFF. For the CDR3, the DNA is TGTGCCAGCAGTACCCGACAGGGGGCGCCTGGGACCGGGGAGCTGTTTTTT.

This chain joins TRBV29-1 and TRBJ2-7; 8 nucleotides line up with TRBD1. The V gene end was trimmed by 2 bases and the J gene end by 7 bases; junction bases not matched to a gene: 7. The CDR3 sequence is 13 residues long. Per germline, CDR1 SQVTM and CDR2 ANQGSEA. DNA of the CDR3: TGCAGCGTTGAACCCGACAGGGGACGGGAGCAGTACTTC. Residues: CSVEPDRGREQYF.

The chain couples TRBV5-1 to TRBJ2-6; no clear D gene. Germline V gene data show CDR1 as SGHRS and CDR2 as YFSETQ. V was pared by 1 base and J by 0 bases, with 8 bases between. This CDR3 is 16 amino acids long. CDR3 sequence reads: CASSLRQISGANVLTF. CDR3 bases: TGCGCCAGCAGCTTGCGTCAAATCTCTGGGGCCAACGTCCTGACTTTC.

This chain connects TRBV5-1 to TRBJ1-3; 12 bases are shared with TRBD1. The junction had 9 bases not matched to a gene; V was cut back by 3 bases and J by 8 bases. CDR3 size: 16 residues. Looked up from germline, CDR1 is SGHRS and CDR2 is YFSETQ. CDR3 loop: CASSSDGTGGPDTIYF. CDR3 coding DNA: TGCGCCAGCAGCTCGGATGGGACAGGGGGCCCGGACACCATATATTTT.

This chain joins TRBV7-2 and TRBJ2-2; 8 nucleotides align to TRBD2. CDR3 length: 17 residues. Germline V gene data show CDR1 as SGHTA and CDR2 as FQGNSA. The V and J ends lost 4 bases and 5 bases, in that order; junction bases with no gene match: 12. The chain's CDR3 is CASSSPLAGRRTGELFF. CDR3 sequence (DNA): TGTGCCAGCAGCTCACCCTTAGCGGGAAGGCGTACCGGGGAGCTGTTTTTT.

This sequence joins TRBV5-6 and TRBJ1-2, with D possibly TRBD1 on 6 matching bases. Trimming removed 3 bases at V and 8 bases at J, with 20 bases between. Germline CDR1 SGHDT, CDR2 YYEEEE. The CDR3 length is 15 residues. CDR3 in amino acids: CASSSPGQGSAGYTF. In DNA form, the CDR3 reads TGTGCCAGCAGCTCCCCCGGGCAGGGGTCGGCGGGCTACACCTTC.

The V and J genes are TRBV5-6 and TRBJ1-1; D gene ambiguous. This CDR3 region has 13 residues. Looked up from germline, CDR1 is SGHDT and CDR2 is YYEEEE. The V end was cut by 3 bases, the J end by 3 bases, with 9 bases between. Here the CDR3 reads CASSWARDTEAFF. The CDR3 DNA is TGTGCCAGCAGCTGGGCCCGGGACACTGAAGCTTTCTTT.

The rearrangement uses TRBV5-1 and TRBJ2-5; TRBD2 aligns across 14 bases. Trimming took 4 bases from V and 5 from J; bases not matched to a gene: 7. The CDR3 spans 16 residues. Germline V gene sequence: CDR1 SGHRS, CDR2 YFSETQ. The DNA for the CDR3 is TGCGCCAGCAGCACGGGACTAGCGGGAGCGTTGGAGACCCAGTACTTC. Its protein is CASSTGLAGALETQYF.

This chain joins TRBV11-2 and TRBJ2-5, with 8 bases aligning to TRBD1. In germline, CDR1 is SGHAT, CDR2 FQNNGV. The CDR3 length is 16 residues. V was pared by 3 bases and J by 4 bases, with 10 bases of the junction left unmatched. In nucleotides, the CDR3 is TGTGCCAGCAGCTTGGACAGGGTCCGATCTTCAGAGACCCAGTACTTC. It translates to CASSLDRVRSSETQYF. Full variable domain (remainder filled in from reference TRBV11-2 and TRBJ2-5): EAGVAQSPRYKIIEKRQSVAFWCNPISGHATLYWYQQILGQGPKLLIQFQNNGVVDDSQLPKDRFSAERLKGVDSTLKIQPAKLEDSAVYLCASSLDRVRSSETQYFGPGTRLLVL.

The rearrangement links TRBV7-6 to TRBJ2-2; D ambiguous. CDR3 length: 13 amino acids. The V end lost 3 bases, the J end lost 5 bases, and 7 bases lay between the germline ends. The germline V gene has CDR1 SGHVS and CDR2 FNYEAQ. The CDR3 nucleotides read TGTGCCAGCAGCTTCGTGGGAACCGGGGAGCTGTTTTTT. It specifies CASSFVGTGELFF.

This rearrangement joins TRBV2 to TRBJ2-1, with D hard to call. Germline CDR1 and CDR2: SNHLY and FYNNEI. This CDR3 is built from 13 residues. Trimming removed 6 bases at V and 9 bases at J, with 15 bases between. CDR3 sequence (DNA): TGTGCCAGCAGGGGTGACCTCCCCGGTGAGCAGTTCTTC. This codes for CASRGDLPGEQFF.

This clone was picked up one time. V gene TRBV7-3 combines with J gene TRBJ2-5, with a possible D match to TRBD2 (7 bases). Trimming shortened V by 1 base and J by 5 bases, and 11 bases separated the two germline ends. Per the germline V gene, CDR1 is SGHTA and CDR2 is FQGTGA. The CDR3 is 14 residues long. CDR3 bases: TGTGCCAGCAGCTTAAGCAGGGGAGGGGAGACCCAGTACTTC. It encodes CASSLSRGGETQYF.

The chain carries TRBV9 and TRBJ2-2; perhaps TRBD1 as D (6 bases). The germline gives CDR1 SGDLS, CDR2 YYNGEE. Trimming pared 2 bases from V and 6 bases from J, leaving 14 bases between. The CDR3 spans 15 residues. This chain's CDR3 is CASSVGSGVPGELFF. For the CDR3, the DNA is TGTGCCAGCAGCGTTGGGTCAGGGGTCCCCGGGGAGCTGTTTTTT.

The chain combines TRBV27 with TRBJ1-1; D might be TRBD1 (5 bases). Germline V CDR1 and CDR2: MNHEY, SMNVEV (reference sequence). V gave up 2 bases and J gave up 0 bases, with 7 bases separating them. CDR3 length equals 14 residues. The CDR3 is CASSLRRVNTEAFF. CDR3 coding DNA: TGTGCCAGCAGTTTACGCAGGGTGAACACTGAAGCTTTCTTT.

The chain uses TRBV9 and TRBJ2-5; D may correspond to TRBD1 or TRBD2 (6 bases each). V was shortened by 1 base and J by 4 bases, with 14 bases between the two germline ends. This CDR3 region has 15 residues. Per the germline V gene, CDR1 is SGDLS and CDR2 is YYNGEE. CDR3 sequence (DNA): TGTGCCAGCAGCGTAAGGGGGGTTTTAGGAGAGACCCAGTACTTC. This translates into CASSVRGVLGETQYF. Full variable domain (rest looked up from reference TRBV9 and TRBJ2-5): DSGVTQTPKHLITATGQRVTLRCSPRSGDLSVYWYQQSLDQGLQFLIQYYNGEERAKGNILERFSAQQFPDLHSELNLSSLELGDSALYFCASSVRGVLGETQYFGPGTRLLVL.

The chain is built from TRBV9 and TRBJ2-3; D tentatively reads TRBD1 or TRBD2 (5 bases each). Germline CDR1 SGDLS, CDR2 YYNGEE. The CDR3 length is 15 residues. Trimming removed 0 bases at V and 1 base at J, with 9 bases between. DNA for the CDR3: TGTGCCAGCAGCGTAGGGGACGGACGCACAGATACGCAGTATTTT. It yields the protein CASSVGDGRTDTQYF.

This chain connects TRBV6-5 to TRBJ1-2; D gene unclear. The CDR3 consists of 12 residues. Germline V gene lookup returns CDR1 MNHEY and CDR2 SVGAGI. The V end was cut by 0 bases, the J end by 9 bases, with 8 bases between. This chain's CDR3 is CASSYSDSRYTF. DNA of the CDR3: TGTGCCAGCAGTTACTCGGATTCTCGCTACACCTTC.

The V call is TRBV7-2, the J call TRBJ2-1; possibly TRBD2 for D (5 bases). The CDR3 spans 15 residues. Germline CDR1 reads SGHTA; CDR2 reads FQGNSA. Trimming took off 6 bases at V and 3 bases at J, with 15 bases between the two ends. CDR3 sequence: CASSQTSGIYNEQFF. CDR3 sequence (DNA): TGTGCCAGCAGTCAGACCAGCGGCATCTACAATGAGCAGTTCTTC.

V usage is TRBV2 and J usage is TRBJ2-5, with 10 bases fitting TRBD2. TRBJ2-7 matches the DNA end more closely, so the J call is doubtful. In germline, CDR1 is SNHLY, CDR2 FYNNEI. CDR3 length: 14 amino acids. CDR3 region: CASSLGLAGVEQYF. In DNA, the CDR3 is TGTGCCAGCAGTCTAGGGCTAGCGGGAGTCGAGCAGTACTTC.

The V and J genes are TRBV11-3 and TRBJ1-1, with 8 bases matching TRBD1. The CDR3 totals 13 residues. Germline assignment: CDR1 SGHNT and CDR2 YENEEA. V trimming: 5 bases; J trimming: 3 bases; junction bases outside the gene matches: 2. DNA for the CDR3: TGTGCCAGCAGCACGGGACAGGACACTGAAGCTTTCTTT. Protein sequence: CASSTGQDTEAFF.

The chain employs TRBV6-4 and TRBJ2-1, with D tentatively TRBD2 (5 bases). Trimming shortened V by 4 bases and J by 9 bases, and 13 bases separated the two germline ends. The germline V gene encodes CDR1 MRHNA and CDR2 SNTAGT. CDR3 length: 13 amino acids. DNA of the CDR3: TGTGCCAGCAGTGTTTATCTAGAGGGTGAGCAGTTCTTC. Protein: CASSVYLEGEQFF.